This is a list of T cell receptor beta chains from one sample in a study of T cell responses to AZD1222 COVID-19 vaccine. TCRdb keeps only in-frame clones here, not all; method: immunoSEQ multiplex PCR. The table lists some 150,000 clones, approximately 90% of them singletons, with less than 2% in the top ten. Source: peripheral blood, taken on day 0 of AZD1222 vaccination. These receptors were taken from an adult in good health. The CDR3 runs from the conserved cysteine through the conserved F or W. Fields, in order: CDR3 length, D gene, V gene, J gene, clone size, CDR3 protein, CDR3 DNA. D genes are given only for firm matches. Expanded clones are given a class, and other clones once, few, many or no size at all.

>14|NA|TRBV11-2|TRBJ2-7|NA
CASSLVGVRYEQYF
TGTGCCAGCAGCTTAGTAGGGGTAAGGTACGAGCAGTACTTC
>13|NA|TRBV27|TRBJ1-1|NA
CASSRAQNTEAFF
TGTGCCAGCAGTCGCGCACAGAACACTGAAGCTTTCTTT
>14|NA|TRBV6-6|TRBJ2-7|NA
CASSPRLESDEQYF
TGTGCCAGCAGTCCCCGACTGGAATCAGACGAGCAGTACTTC
>17|NA|TRBV18|TRBJ1-2|once
CASSPTEGRTGNYGYTF
TGTGCCAGCTCACCCACCGAGGGCCGAACGGGGAACTATGGCTACACCTTC
>15|NA|TRBV27|TRBJ1-4|NA
CASSTTTASNEKLFF
TGTGCCAGCAGTACGACGACAGCGTCGAATGAAAAACTGTTTTTT
>14|TRBD2|TRBV27|TRBJ2-7|NA
CASRQTGTRSEQYF
TGTGCCAGCAGACAAACCGGGACTAGAAGCGAGCAGTACTTC
>12|NA|TRBV28|TRBJ2-7|few
CASSFYGYEQYF
TGTGCCAGCAGTTTCTACGGGTACGAGCAGTACTTC
>16|TRBD1|TRBV13|TRBJ1-4|NA
CASSRTGGGTNEKLFF
TGTGCCAGCAGTAGGACAGGGGGCGGCACTAATGAAAAACTGTTTTTT
>16|NA|TRBV25-1|TRBJ1-2|NA
CASSEYGVSGPDGYTF
TGTGCCAGCAGTGAGTATGGGGTAAGCGGTCCGGATGGCTACACCTTC
>16|NA|TRBV7-2|TRBJ2-3|NA
CASSLSSGPPTDTQYF
TGTGCCAGCAGCTTAAGTTCGGGGCCTCCCACAGATACGCAGTATTTT
>14|NA|TRBV2|TRBJ1-4|NA
CASRIQAAVEKLFF
TGTGCCAGCAGAATACAGGCGGCGGTCGAAAAACTGTTTTTT
>18|TRBD1|TRBV5-6|TRBJ1-5|NA
CASSKGQLEYLSNQPQHF
TGTGCCAGCAGCAAGGGACAGCTTGAGTATCTTAGCAATCAGCCCCAGCATTTT
>15|NA|TRBV15|TRBJ2-7|NA
CATSRDDTGPYEQYF
TGTGCCACCAGCAGAGACGATACAGGGCCCTACGAGCAGTACTTC
>16|TRBD2|TRBV24-1|TRBJ2-1|NA
CATSDTGTSVDGEQFF
TGTGCCACCAGTGATACCGGGACTAGCGTCGATGGTGAGCAGTTCTTC
>15|TRBD1|TRBV4-1|TRBJ2-7|NA
CASSQDYRGNYEQYF
TGCGCCAGCAGCCAAGATTACAGGGGGAACTACGAGCAGTACTTC
>16|TRBD2|TRBV18|TRBJ2-7|NA
CASSRVAGGPSYEQYF
TGTGCCAGCTCGCGCGTCGCGGGAGGGCCTTCCTACGAGCAGTACTTC
>14|NA|TRBV11-2|TRBJ1-2|NA
CASSFSGAPPGYTF
TGTGCCAGCAGCTTTTCAGGGGCGCCCCCTGGCTACACCTTC
>14|NA|TRBV27|TRBJ2-3|NA
CASREGLDSDTQYF
TGTGCCAGCCGCGAGGGGCTAGATTCAGATACGCAGTATTTT
>15|NA|TRBV6-5|TRBJ2-5|NA
CASSRRWTGEETQYF
TGTGCCAGCAGTCGTCGCTGGACGGGGGAAGAGACCCAGTACTTC
>16|NA|TRBV6-2/TRBV6-3|TRBJ1-5|NA
CASSYRTAISNQPQHF
TGTGCCAGCAGTTACAGGACAGCAATTAGCAATCAGCCCCAGCATTTT
>15|TRBD1|TRBV29-1|TRBJ1-6|NA
CSVRTGGSDNSPLHF
TGCAGCGTACGGACAGGGGGCTCTGATAATTCACCCCTCCACTTT
>14|NA|TRBV5-4|TRBJ2-1|NA
CASSLELAYNEQFF
TGTGCCAGCAGCTTGGAGTTAGCTTACAATGAGCAGTTCTTC
>16|TRBD1|TRBV27|TRBJ2-1|NA
CASSSGQKSSYNEQFF
TGTGCCAGCAGTTCGGGACAGAAGAGCTCCTACAATGAGCAGTTCTTC
>15|NA|TRBV4-3|TRBJ2-3|NA
CASSPREADTDTQYF
TGCGCCAGCAGCCCCCGTGAAGCAGACACAGATACGCAGTATTTT
>15|NA|TRBV27|TRBJ1-5|NA
CASSPTQNSNQPQHF
TGTGCCAGCAGTCCGACACAAAATAGCAATCAGCCCCAGCATTTT
>14|TRBD1|TRBV6-5|TRBJ2-7|NA
CASLRLGQGYEQYF
TGTGCCAGCCTTCGCTTGGGACAGGGTTACGAGCAGTACTTC
>14|NA|TRBV6-6|TRBJ2-3|NA
CASSYPSRPDTQYF
TGTGCCAGCAGTTACCCTAGTCGCCCAGATACGCAGTATTTT
>15|NA|TRBV9|TRBJ2-3|NA
CASSPGLWSTDTQYF
TGTGCCAGCAGCCCAGGACTCTGGAGCACAGATACGCAGTATTTT
>15|TRBD1|TRBV4-2|TRBJ1-2|NA
CASSHDGQGSYGYTF
TGTGCCAGCAGCCACGACGGACAGGGATCCTATGGCTACACCTTC
>20|TRBD2|TRBV6-2/TRBV6-3|TRBJ2-7|NA
CASSGLEVDRGTSGAYEQYF
TGTGCCAGCAGTGGCCTCGAAGTGGACAGAGGGACTAGCGGCGCCTACGAGCAGTACTTC
>13|NA|TRBV24-1|TRBJ2-1|NA
CATSDGLYNEQFF
TGTGCCACCAGTGATGGTCTATACAATGAGCAGTTCTTC
>16|NA|TRBV5-6|TRBJ2-4|NA
CASSLGASQPKNIQYF
TGTGCCAGCAGCTTGGGGGCTAGCCAACCCAAAAACATTCAGTACTTC
>17|NA|TRBV7-8|TRBJ1-5|NA
CASSLALVWGSNQPQHF
TGTGCCAGCAGCTTAGCGCTGGTCTGGGGTAGCAATCAGCCCCAGCATTTT
>14|NA|TRBV15|TRBJ1-2|NA
CATSSGRNPYGYTF
TGTGCCACCAGCAGTGGACGGAACCCCTATGGCTACACCTTC
>14|NA|TRBV7-8|TRBJ1-1|NA
CASSLVGGNTEAFF
TGTGCCAGCAGCTTAGTTGGCGGGAACACTGAAGCTTTCTTT
>13|NA|TRBV20-1|TRBJ2-1|NA
CSATDYDYNEQFF
TGCAGTGCTACTGACTACGACTACAATGAGCAGTTCTTC
>16|TRBD2|TRBV10-3|TRBJ2-7|NA
CAISDDKTSGSLEQYF
TGTGCCATCAGTGACGATAAGACTAGCGGGAGTCTCGAGCAGTACTTC
>14|NA|TRBV9|TRBJ1-3|NA
CASSGPLSGNTIYF
TGTGCCAGCAGCGGGCCCCTCTCTGGAAACACCATATATTTT
>15|TRBD1|TRBV28|TRBJ2-3|NA
CASSLTGGPTDTQYF
TGTGCCAGCAGTCTAACAGGGGGCCCCACAGATACGCAGTATTTT
>13|NA|TRBV15|TRBJ1-2|NA
CATSSAQIYGYTF
TGTGCCACCAGCAGTGCACAGATCTATGGCTACACCTTC
>15|TRBD1|TRBV4-1|TRBJ2-7|NA
CASSLLWTGAYEQYF
TGCGCCAGCAGTCTCTTGTGGACAGGGGCCTACGAGCAGTACTTC
>11|NA|TRBV2|TRBJ1-1|NA
CASSVSHEAFF
TGTGCCAGCAGTGTTTCACATGAAGCTTTCTTT
>15|NA|TRBV7-9|TRBJ2-1|once
CASSLRQVGVNEQFF
TGTGCCAGCAGCTTACGGCAGGTTGGGGTCAATGAGCAGTTCTTC
>13|NA|TRBV6-1|TRBJ2-7|NA
CASSEGLSYEQYF
TGTGCCAGCAGTGAAGGTCTCTCCTACGAGCAGTACTTC
>15|TRBD2|TRBV27|TRBJ2-1|NA
CASRSLAGSYNEQFF
TGTGCCAGCAGGTCGTTAGCGGGCTCCTACAATGAGCAGTTCTTC
>13|TRBD1|TRBV12-3/TRBV12-4|TRBJ1-1|NA
CASQETGDTEAFF
TGTGCCAGTCAAGAAACAGGGGACACTGAAGCTTTCTTT
>16|TRBD1|TRBV9|TRBJ1-1|NA
CASSVDEQGRNTEAFF
TGTGCCAGCAGCGTAGATGAACAGGGGCGGAACACTGAAGCTTTCTTT
>13|NA|TRBV19|TRBJ2-7|NA
CASSNAQGRKQYF
TGTGCCAGTAGTAACGCCCAAGGACGGAAACAGTACTTC
>14|NA|TRBV11-2|TRBJ1-2|NA
CASSLHGSHYGYTF
TGTGCCAGCAGCTTACACGGGAGCCACTATGGCTACACCTTC
>16|NA|TRBV29-1|TRBJ2-7|NA
CSVEVRHLRGSYEQYF
TGCAGCGTTGAAGTGAGGCACCTGAGGGGCTCCTACGAGCAGTACTTC
>15|TRBD1|TRBV27|TRBJ1-3|NA
CASSAGQGRRNTIYF
TGTGCCAGCAGTGCGGGACAGGGTAGGCGAAACACCATATATTTT
>15|NA|TRBV21-1|TRBJ1-4|NA
CASSKVRQGKEKLFF
TGTGCCAGCAGCAAAGTGAGACAGGGTAAGGAAAAACTGTTTTTT
>15|TRBD2|TRBV5-1|TRBJ2-5|NA
CASSLVGLAEETQYF
TGCGCCAGCAGCTTGGTTGGACTAGCGGAAGAGACCCAGTACTTC
>16|NA|TRBV19|TRBJ2-7|few
CASSPHAGTLSYEQYF
TGTGCCAGTAGTCCCCACGCCGGGACGCTCTCCTACGAGCAGTACTTC
>13|NA|TRBV6-6|TRBJ1-1|NA
CASTPMGPEEAFF
TGTGCCAGCACCCCTATGGGTCCAGAAGAAGCTTTCTTT
>15|NA|TRBV4-3|TRBJ1-2|NA
CASSPQMGLNYGYTF
TGCGCCAGCAGCCCCCAAATGGGACTTAACTATGGCTACACCTTC
>14|TRBD2|TRBV5-4|TRBJ2-2|NA
CASKSSGNTGELFF
TGTGCCAGCAAATCTAGCGGGAACACCGGGGAGCTGTTTTTT
>14|TRBD1|TRBV7-2|TRBJ1-2|NA
CASSLRTGGYGYTF
TGTGCCAGCAGCTTACGGACAGGGGGCTATGGCTACACCTTC
>14|NA|TRBV6-4|TRBJ1-2|NA
CASSDSGGYYGYTF
TGTGCCAGCAGTGACTCGGGAGGGTACTATGGCTACACCTTC